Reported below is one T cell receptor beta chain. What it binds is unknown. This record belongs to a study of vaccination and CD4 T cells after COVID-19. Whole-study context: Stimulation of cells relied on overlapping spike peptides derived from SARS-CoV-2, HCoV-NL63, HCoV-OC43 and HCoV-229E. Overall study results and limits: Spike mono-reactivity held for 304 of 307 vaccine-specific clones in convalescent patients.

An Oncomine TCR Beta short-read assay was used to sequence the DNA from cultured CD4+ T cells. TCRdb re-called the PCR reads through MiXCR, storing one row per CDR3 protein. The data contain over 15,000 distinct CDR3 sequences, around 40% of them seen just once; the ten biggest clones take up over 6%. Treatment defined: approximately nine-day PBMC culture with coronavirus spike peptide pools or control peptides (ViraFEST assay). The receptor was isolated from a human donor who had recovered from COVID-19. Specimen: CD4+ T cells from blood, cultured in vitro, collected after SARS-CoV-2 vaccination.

CDR3 in DNA: TGTGCCAGCAGTTCGAGCGGGAGGGCCTATGGCATTCAGTACTTC. This sequence encodes CASSSSGRAYGIQYF. The rearrangement links TRBV12-3 or TRBV12-4 to TRBJ2-4; 10 bases map to TRBD2. The ends lost 4 bases at V and 9 bases at J; junction bases unmatched: 9. The CDR3 extends over 15 amino acids.